This is a list of T cell receptor beta chains from one sample in a study of OX40 agonist ivuxolimab in advanced cancers. Some clones are missing from TCRdb's copy, which holds only in-frame ones; the method was immunoSEQ multiplex PCR. The sample includes about 67,000 clones, approximately 81% of them seen just once. The sequenced sample was CD4+ or CD8+ T cells sorted from blood, obtained in a trial of the OX40 agonist ivuxolimab. These receptor sequences come from an adult with an advanced solid tumor such as melanoma, head and neck, liver or kidney cancer. Each CDR3 is given with its conserved first and last residue. The order of the fields is J gene, V gene, D gene, clone size, CDR3 protein, CDR3 DNA. The D gene is left open where the match is weak. Rows give clone size only sometimes, using once, few, many, or a class for an expanded clone.

J gene: TRBJ2-3
V gene: TRBV11-2
D gene: .
clone size: once
CDR3 protein: CASSLDLDTDTQYF
CDR3 DNA: TGTGCCAGCAGCTTAGATCTCGACACAGATACGCAGTATTTT

J gene: TRBJ1-5
V gene: TRBV7-2
D gene: .
clone size: .
CDR3 protein: CASSPTSGDQPQHF
CDR3 DNA: TGTGCCAGCAGCCCAACGTCGGGCGACCAGCCCCAGCATTTT

J gene: TRBJ1-5
V gene: TRBV19
D gene: .
clone size: .
CDR3 protein: CASSGASYSNQPQHF
CDR3 DNA: TGTGCCAGTAGTGGGGCAAGTTATAGCAATCAGCCCCAGCATTTT

J gene: TRBJ2-4
V gene: TRBV6-1
D gene: .
clone size: .
CDR3 protein: CASSEFQGSKNIQYF
CDR3 DNA: TGTGCCAGCAGTGAATTTCAGGGATCCAAAAACATTCAGTACTTC

J gene: TRBJ2-7
V gene: TRBV2
D gene: .
clone size: .
CDR3 protein: CASSVRPYEQYF
CDR3 DNA: TGTGCCAGCAGTGTAAGACCGTACGAGCAGTACTTC

J gene: TRBJ2-7
V gene: TRBV11-1
D gene: .
clone size: .
CDR3 protein: CASSSYSLRHGEQYF
CDR3 DNA: TGTGCCAGCAGCTCCTACAGTCTCCGCCACGGCGAGCAGTACTTC

J gene: TRBJ1-1
V gene: TRBV2
D gene: TRBD1
clone size: .
CDR3 protein: CASSQDRTEAFF
CDR3 DNA: TGTGCCAGCAGCCAGGACAGGACTGAAGCTTTCTTT

J gene: TRBJ2-7
V gene: TRBV6-5
D gene: TRBD2
clone size: .
CDR3 protein: CASRGTSLDEQYF
CDR3 DNA: TGTGCCAGCAGAGGGACTAGTTTGGACGAGCAGTACTTC

J gene: TRBJ1-1
V gene: TRBV30
D gene: .
clone size: few
CDR3 protein: CAWSRGSTEAFF
CDR3 DNA: TGTGCCTGGAGTCGAGGGTCCACTGAAGCTTTCTTT

J gene: TRBJ2-2
V gene: TRBV6-1
D gene: .
clone size: once
CDR3 protein: CASSAIRGTGELFF
CDR3 DNA: TGTGCCAGCAGTGCTATTCGGGGCACCGGGGAGCTGTTTTTT

J gene: TRBJ1-6
V gene: TRBV5-4
D gene: .
clone size: .
CDR3 protein: CASSPRGQGNSPLHF
CDR3 DNA: TGTGCCAGCAGCCCCAGGGGTCAGGGAAATTCACCCCTCCACTTT

J gene: TRBJ2-3
V gene: TRBV7-2
D gene: .
clone size: .
CDR3 protein: CASSSYTDTQYF
CDR3 DNA: TGTGCCAGCAGCTCCTACACAGATACGCAGTATTTT